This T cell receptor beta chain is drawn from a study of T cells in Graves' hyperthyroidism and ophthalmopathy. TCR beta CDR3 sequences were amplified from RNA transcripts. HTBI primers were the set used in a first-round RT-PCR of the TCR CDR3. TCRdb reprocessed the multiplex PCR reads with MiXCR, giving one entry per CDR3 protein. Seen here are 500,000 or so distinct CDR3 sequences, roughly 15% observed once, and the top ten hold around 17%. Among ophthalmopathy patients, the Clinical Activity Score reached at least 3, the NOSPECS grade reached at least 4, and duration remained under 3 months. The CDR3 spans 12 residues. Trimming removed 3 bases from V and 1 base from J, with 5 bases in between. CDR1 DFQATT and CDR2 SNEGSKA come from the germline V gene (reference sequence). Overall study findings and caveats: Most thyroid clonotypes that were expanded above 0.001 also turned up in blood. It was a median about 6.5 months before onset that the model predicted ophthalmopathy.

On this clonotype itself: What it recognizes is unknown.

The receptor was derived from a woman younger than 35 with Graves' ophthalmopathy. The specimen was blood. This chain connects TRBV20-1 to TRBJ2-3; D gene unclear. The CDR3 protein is CSASLRTDTQYF. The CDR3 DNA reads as TGCAGTGCTAGTTTACGCACAGATACGCAGTATTTT.